The 27 T cell receptor beta chains reported below all come from one sample, sequenced in a study of Ad26.COV2.S vaccination and SARS-CoV-2 variants. The sample's treatment: around 19 received Ad26.COV2.S at low or high dose, single or two shots; 5 received placebo; per-sample allocation not given. The samples date from day 63 after the first vaccine or placebo injection. Sequencing was performed with immunoSEQ multiplex PCR; in TCRdb, only in-frame clones are kept and a portion is missing. This sample has approximately 250,000 clones; around nine tenths occur once, and the top ten carry just under 3%. The starting material was peripheral blood, obtained in a trial of Ad26.COV2.S vaccine versus placebo. The receptor source for this set is a person between 18 and 59 years old who received the Ad26.COV2.S COVID-19 vaccine or a placebo.

A remark on this clone: The DNA is omitted, as the CDR3 cannot be located on it reliably, and the CDR3 follows TCRdb's listing. This rearrangement joins TRBV27 to TRBJ1-6. CDR1 and CDR2 from the germline V gene are MNHEY and SMNVEV (reference sequence). Ends included, the CDR3 has 13 residues. The CDR3 is CASSSTSVAPLHF.

The DNA of the CDR3 is TGTGCCAGCAGGGATGCAGGGGCAGAGACCCAGTACTTC. Its protein is CASRDAGAETQYF. The V and J genes are TRBV6-5 and TRBJ2-5, with D possibly matching TRBD1 (6 bases). This CDR3 contains 13 residues. Per germline, CDR1 MNHEY and CDR2 SVGAGI. V lost 6 bases to trimming and J lost 4 bases, with 12 bases between them.

V and J are TRBV3-1 (or the pseudogene TRBV3-2) and TRBJ2-5, with TRBD2 identical over 12 bases. The CDR3 length is 17 residues. V trimming: 4 bases; J trimming: 4 bases; junction bases outside the gene matches: 10. Germline V gene sequence: CDR1 LGHDT, CDR2 YNNKEL (reference sequence). In DNA form, the CDR3 reads TGTGCCAGCAGCCCTAGACTAGCGGGGGCCCCCCCAGAGACCCAGTACTTC. The encoded protein is CASSPRLAGAPPETQYF.

The chain joins TRBV11-3 to TRBJ1-1, with D possibly TRBD1 on 5 matching bases. Trimming pared 6 bases from V and 9 bases from J, leaving 17 bases between. CDR1 and CDR2 (germline): SGHNT, YENEEA. This CDR3 comprises 13 residues. CDR3 loop: CASSPSGLNQAFF. CDR3 in DNA: TGTGCCAGCAGTCCATCAGGGCTAAACCAAGCTTTCTTT.

The chain is built from TRBV11-2 and TRBJ2-2, with 14 bases identical to TRBD2. The germline CDR1 and CDR2 sequences are SGHAT and FQNNGV. The CDR3 sequence is 16 residues long. V lost 5 bases and J lost 7; bases outside the gene matches: 6. The CDR3 loop reads CASSKGLAGAVGELFF. The CDR3 DNA sequence: TGTGCCAGCAGCAAGGGACTAGCGGGAGCGGTCGGGGAGCTGTTTTTT.

This clone was seen a handful of times. This chain links TRBV19 with TRBJ1-5, with unresolved D. The CDR3 extends over 14 amino acids. The V end lost 2 bases, the J end lost 6 bases, and 11 bases lay between the germline ends. Germline V gene sequence: CDR1 LNHDA, CDR2 SQIVND (reference sequence). Here the CDR3 DNA reads TGTGCCAGTAGTATAATGGGCTTTAGTCAGCCCCAGCATTTT. It translates to CASSIMGFSQPQHF. The whole variable domain, remainder taken from reference TRBV19 and TRBJ1-5, is DGGITQSPKYLFRKEGQNVTLSCEQNLNHDAMYWYRQDPGQGLRLIYYSQIVNDFQKGDIAEGYSVSREKKESFPLTVTSAQKNPTAFYLCASSIMGFSQPQHFGDGTRLSIL.

The rearrangement uses TRBV5-4 and TRBJ2-7; TRBD1 agrees at 9 bases. Germline CDR1 reads SGHNT; CDR2 reads YYREEE (reference sequence). CDR3 length equals 14 residues. After removal of 3 bases from V and 5 bases from J, the junction contained 6 bases not matched to a gene. This CDR3 is CASSSPGQGHEQYF. DNA of the CDR3: TGTGCCAGCAGCTCGCCGGGACAGGGCCACGAGCAGTACTTC. The complete variable domain, with remaining parts taken from reference TRBV5-4 and TRBJ2-7, reads ETGVTQSPTHLIKTRGQQVTLRCSSQSGHNTVSWYQQALGQGPQFIFQYYREEENGRGNFPPRFSGLQFPNYSSELNVNALELDDSALYLCASSSPGQGHEQYFGPGTRLTVT.

This clone was observed a single time. The J gene is TRBJ2-1, the V gene TRBV6-1, with 10 bases that match TRBD2. CDR3 length equals 15 residues. Germline V lookup: CDR1 MNHNS, CDR2 SASEGT. J gave up 6 bases and V 0 bases, and 2 bases lay outside the gene matches. The CDR3 sequence is CASSEASGGANEQFF. CDR3 DNA: TGTGCCAGCAGTGAAGCGAGCGGGGGGGCCAATGAGCAGTTCTTC.

The chain combines TRBV3-1 (or the pseudogene TRBV3-2) with TRBJ1-2; TRBD1 matches 8 bases. The ends lost 2 bases at V and 7 bases at J; junction bases unmatched: 9. Germline V lookup: CDR1 LGHDT, CDR2 YNNKEL (reference sequence). The CDR3 is 15 amino acids. The CDR3 spells CASSQFGQGRGGYTF. CDR3 sequence (DNA): TGTGCCAGCAGCCAATTCGGACAGGGAAGAGGTGGCTACACCTTC.

The chain joins TRBV19 to TRBJ2-1; 9 bases are a match to TRBD1. CDR3 length: 15 amino acids. CDR1 and CDR2 (germline): LNHDA, SQIVND (reference sequence). V trimming: 6 bases; J trimming: 3 bases; junction bases outside the gene matches: 6. The CDR3 reads CASREGQGIYNEQFF. For the CDR3, the DNA is TGTGCCAGTAGGGAAGGACAGGGGATCTACAATGAGCAGTTCTTC.

J is TRBJ1-2 and V is TRBV5-4; 10 bases align to TRBD1. In germline, CDR1 is SGHNT, CDR2 YYREEE (reference sequence). The CDR3 covers 16 residues. The V gene end was trimmed by 3 bases and the J gene end by 3 bases; junction bases not matched to a gene: 8. DNA of the CDR3: TGTGCCAGCAGCTCCCGGGACAGGGGAGCCTACTATGGCTACACCTTC. This translates into CASSSRDRGAYYGYTF.

The V call is TRBV19, the J call TRBJ2-1; D call uncertain. V was clipped by 5 bases and J by 6 bases, with 14 bases between them. Germline V gene lookup returns CDR1 LNHDA and CDR2 SQIVND (reference sequence). The CDR3 covers 14 residues. CDR3 region: CASSANPVANEQFF. DNA of the CDR3: TGTGCCAGTAGTGCTAACCCAGTGGCCAATGAGCAGTTCTTC. Full variable domain (remainder filled in from reference TRBV19 and TRBJ2-1): DGGITQSPKYLFRKEGQNVTLSCEQNLNHDAMYWYRQDPGQGLRLIYYSQIVNDFQKGDIAEGYSVSREKKESFPLTVTSAQKNPTAFYLCASSANPVANEQFFGPGTRLTVL.

The chain links TRBV11-3 to TRBJ1-1; 8 nucleotides agree with TRBD1. CDR3 size: 15 residues. Germline V gene sequence: CDR1 SGHNT, CDR2 YENEEA. Trimming took 5 bases from V and 4 from J; bases not matched to a gene: 9. Here the CDR3 reads CASSPRGRGPTEAFF. CDR3 coding DNA: TGTGCCAGCAGCCCCAGGGGGCGGGGACCCACTGAAGCTTTCTTT.

The chain links TRBV19 to TRBJ1-3, with a weak D call TRBD1 (5 bases). CDR1 LNHDA and CDR2 SQIVND come from the germline V gene (reference sequence). There are 15 residues in the CDR3. Trimming pared 3 bases from V and 2 bases from J, leaving 11 bases between. The CDR3 protein is CASSIRQIAGNTIYF. CDR3 DNA sequence: TGTGCCAGTAGTATCAGACAGATCGCTGGAAACACCATATATTTT.

The rearrangement links TRBV27 to TRBJ2-2; D is possibly TRBD2 (5 bases). Trimming left V 4 bases short and J 2 bases short, with 11 bases between. Germline assignment: CDR1 MNHEY and CDR2 SMNVEV (reference sequence). The CDR3 totals 15 residues. CDR3 loop: CASSYASINTGELFF. The CDR3 nucleotides are TGTGCCAGCAGTTACGCTAGCATTAACACCGGGGAGCTGTTTTTT.

This chain connects TRBV13 to TRBJ1-3; D possibly corresponds to TRBD1 (6 bases). The CDR3 sequence is 16 residues long. Germline V gene lookup returns CDR1 PRHDT and CDR2 FYEKMQ (reference sequence). Trimming left V 2 bases short and J 0 bases short, with 11 bases between. For the CDR3, the DNA is TGTGCCAGCAGCTTAAACAGGGCCAGCTCTGGAAACACCATATATTTT. Its translation is CASSLNRASSGNTIYF.

V usage is TRBV7-3 and J usage is TRBJ2-3; 10 bases match TRBD2. The CDR3 has 15 residues. CDR1 is SGHTA, CDR2 FQGTGA, per germline. After removal of 5 bases from V and 5 bases from J, the junction contained 7 bases not matched to a gene. The CDR3 spells CASSPTLAGIDTQYF. CDR3 DNA sequence: TGTGCCAGCAGCCCCACACTAGCGGGGATAGATACGCAGTATTTT.

The chain has TRBV4-3 and TRBJ1-2; the D is unclear. This CDR3 region has 16 residues. Looked up from germline, CDR1 is LGHNA and CDR2 is YSLEER. V gave up 3 bases and J gave up 4 bases, with 18 bases separating them. CDR3 protein: CASSHTGNRSLYGYTF. CDR3 sequence (DNA): TGCGCCAGCAGCCACACCGGGAACAGATCTCTCTATGGCTACACCTTC.

This chain joins TRBV3-1 (or the pseudogene TRBV3-2) and TRBJ2-1; no clear D. Between the trimmed V and J ends, which lost 0 bases and 15 bases, there was a span of 9 bases. CDR3 size: 11 residues. Germline V gene sequence: CDR1 LGHDT, CDR2 YNNKEL (reference sequence). CDR3 protein: CASSQDQSPFF. CDR3 sequence (DNA): TGTGCCAGCAGCCAAGATCAGAGCCCGTTCTTC.

This chain connects TRBV19 to TRBJ2-2; 9 bases are shared with TRBD2. The germline CDR1 and CDR2 sequences are LNHDA and SQIVND (reference sequence). V lost 8 bases and J lost 0; bases outside the gene matches: 7. This CDR3 region has 16 residues. The DNA of the CDR3 is TGTGCCAGTGGGGGCCAGCGGGAGGCGAACACCGGGGAGCTGTTTTTT. It specifies CASGGQREANTGELFF. Full variable domain (missing parts from reference TRBV19 and TRBJ2-2): DGGITQSPKYLFRKEGQNVTLSCEQNLNHDAMYWYRQDPGQGLRLIYYSQIVNDFQKGDIAEGYSVSREKKESFPLTVTSAQKNPTAFYLCASGGQREANTGELFFGEGSRLTVL.

This chain connects TRBV15 to TRBJ2-3; TRBD2 is a possible D gene (6 bases). CDR3 length: 16 amino acids. Germline V CDR1 and CDR2: LNHNV, YYDKDF (reference sequence). The ends were cut back, 2 bases at V and 0 bases at J, with 12 bases in the middle. CDR3 sequence (DNA): TGTGCCACCAGCAGACTCGGCGGGATTAGCACAGATACGCAGTATTTT. Translation: CATSRLGGISTDTQYF.

This rearrangement joins TRBV6-2 or TRBV6-3 to TRBJ1-4; weak D call: TRBD1 (6 bases). The CDR3 length is 14 residues. Trimming took 4 bases from V and 5 from J, leaving 11 bases between them. CDR1 and CDR2 from the germline V gene are MNHEY and SVGEGT. The chain's CDR3 is CASSSGGPNEKLFF. DNA for the CDR3: TGTGCCAGCAGTTCTGGGGGGCCGAATGAAAAACTGTTTTTT.

This chain connects TRBV6-5 to TRBJ1-1; weak D call: TRBD1 (5 bases). The CDR3 contains 15 residues. Trimming took 0 bases from V and 1 from J, leaving 9 bases between them. The germline gives CDR1 MNHEY, CDR2 SVGAGI. CDR3 nucleotides: TGTGCCAGCAGTTACTCGAATGGGGCGAACACTGAAGCTTTCTTT. Translation: CASSYSNGANTEAFF.

The chain has TRBV5-1 and TRBJ2-7; D may be TRBD2 (5 bases). CDR1 is SGHRS and CDR2 is YFSETQ in the germline V gene. The V gene lost 1 base and the J gene lost 0 bases, with 8 bases spanning the gap. The CDR3 has 14 amino acids. The CDR3 is CASSLNGGSYEQYV. The CDR3 DNA follows: TGCGCCAGCAGCTTGAACGGAGGCTCCTACGAGCAGTACGTC.

This clone has a single count. The J gene is TRBJ2-7, the V gene TRBV19, with 8 bases fitting TRBD2. V lost 5 bases, J lost 10 bases, and 13 bases stayed unmatched. Germline CDR1 and CDR2: LNHDA and SQIVND (reference sequence). This CDR3 is built from 14 residues. In DNA, the CDR3 is TGTGCCAGTAGTTCGACGACTAGCGAGGGGGAACAGTACGTC. It encodes CASSSTTSEGEQYV.

The chain is built from TRBV3-1 (or the pseudogene TRBV3-2) and TRBJ2-3; 7 bases agree with TRBD1. The CDR3 spans 16 residues. J gave up 4 bases and V 0 bases, and 7 bases lay outside the gene matches. Germline loops: CDR1 LGHDT, CDR2 YNNKEL (reference sequence). CDR3 DNA sequence: TGTGCCAGCAGCCAAGATAAAAAGGGGGCCTCAGATACGCAGTATTTT. Translating it yields CASSQDKKGASDTQYF.

This clone is a singleton in its sample. The chain couples TRBV11-1 to TRBJ1-1; no clear D gene. The V gene lost 2 bases and the J gene lost 1 base, with 11 bases spanning the gap. CDR1 and CDR2 (germline): SGHAT, FQDESV (reference sequence). The CDR3 is 15 residues long. This CDR3 reads CASSLYPRKNTEAFF. The CDR3 DNA sequence: TGTGCCAGCAGCTTATATCCCAGGAAGAACACTGAAGCTTTCTTT.